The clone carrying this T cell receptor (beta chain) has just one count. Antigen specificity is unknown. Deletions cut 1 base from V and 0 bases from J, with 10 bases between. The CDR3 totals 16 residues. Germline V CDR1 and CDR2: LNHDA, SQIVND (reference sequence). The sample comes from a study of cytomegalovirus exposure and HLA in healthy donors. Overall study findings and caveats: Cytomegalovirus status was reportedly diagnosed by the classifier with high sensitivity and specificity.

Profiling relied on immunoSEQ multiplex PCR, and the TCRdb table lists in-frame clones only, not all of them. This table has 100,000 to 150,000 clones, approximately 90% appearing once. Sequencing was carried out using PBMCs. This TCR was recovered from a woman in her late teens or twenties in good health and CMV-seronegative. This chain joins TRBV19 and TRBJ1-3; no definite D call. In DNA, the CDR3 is TGTGCCAGTAGTATAGGAGGTGCCTACTCTGGAAACACCATATATTTT. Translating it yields CASSIGGAYSGNTIYF.